These T cell receptor beta chains were read from a single sample in a study of shared clonotypes between healthy human individuals. Sequenced by immunoSEQ multiplex PCR; TCRdb stores in-frame clones only, minus some. The sample consists of some 2,000,000 clones, 95% of them appearing once. The sequenced sample was naive CD4+ T cells sorted from blood. All receptors derive from a man between 18 and 29 years old in good health. Both conserved end residues are part of each CDR3. D genes are given only for firm matches. A clone size is listed for some rows: how often the clone was seen (once, few, many), or a class if it is expanded.

DNA | CDR3 | size | V | D | J
TGTGCCAGCTCACCAGGGGCGGACAATTCACCCCTCCACTTT | CASSPGADNSPLHF | NA | TRBV18 | NA | TRBJ1-6
TGCAGCGTTGGCCCTGGCTTAGCCAGCCTCCTGTACGAGCAGTACTTC | CSVGPGLASLLYEQYF | NA | TRBV29-1 | NA | TRBJ2-7
TGTGCCAGCAGTGAATGGGTAGCGGGAACCTACGAGCAGTACTTC | CASSEWVAGTYEQYF | NA | TRBV6-1 | TRBD2 | TRBJ2-7
TGTGCCAGCAGCTTCTCGGGACAGTTGAAGAACACTGAAGCTTTCTTT | CASSFSGQLKNTEAFF | NA | TRBV7-6 | TRBD1 | TRBJ1-1
TGTGCCAGCAGCTTAGATCCGGGGGGTGAGCAGTTCTTC | CASSLDPGGEQFF | NA | TRBV11-2 | TRBD2 | TRBJ2-1
TGTGCCAGCAGCTTGAGAGGCAATCAGCCCCAGCATTTT | CASSLRGNQPQHF | NA | TRBV5-6 | NA | TRBJ1-5
TGTGCCAGCAGTGAAATGCGGGAGCGGGAATGGAACACCGGGGAGCTGTTTTTT | CASSEMREREWNTGELFF | NA | TRBV2 | TRBD2 | TRBJ2-2
TGCGCCAGCAGTGTTCAGGGGCCGCGAAACATTCAGTACTTC | CASSVQGPRNIQYF | NA | TRBV10-2 | NA | TRBJ2-4
TGTGCCAGCAGCGCGAGCCCTGAACTTGTGGAGACCCAGTACTTC | CASSASPELVETQYF | once | TRBV9 | NA | TRBJ2-5
TGTGCCAGCAAACCCGACAGTTATAATCAGCCCCAGCATTTT | CASKPDSYNQPQHF | NA | TRBV27 | NA | TRBJ1-5
TGTGCCAGCAGCCTCGACATCAGCTCCTACAATGAGCAGTTCTTC | CASSLDISSYNEQFF | NA | TRBV5-4 | NA | TRBJ2-1
TGCGCCAGCAGCTTGCGAGCGGGAGGGGGAACCACTAGCACAGATACGCAGTATTTT | CASSLRAGGGTTSTDTQYF | NA | TRBV5-1 | TRBD2 | TRBJ2-3
TGTGCCAGCAGGGGGGGACAGGGAAATCAGCCCCAGCATTTT | CASRGGQGNQPQHF | once | TRBV2 | TRBD1 | TRBJ1-5
TGTGCCATCAGTGGTCGGTACGAGCAGTACTTC | CAISGRYEQYF | NA | TRBV10-3 | NA | TRBJ2-7